Below are 13 T cell receptor beta chains sequenced from a single sample in a study of OX40 agonist ivuxolimab in advanced cancers. Sequencing was performed with immunoSEQ multiplex PCR; in TCRdb, only in-frame clones are kept and a portion is missing. The table has about 82,000 clones, 80% to 95% seen once. This material consisted of CD4+ or CD8+ T cells sorted from blood, taken in a trial of the OX40 agonist ivuxolimab. The receptors were sampled from an adult with an advanced solid tumor such as melanoma, head and neck, liver or kidney cancer.

This clone was counted a single time. This chain links TRBV7-6 with TRBJ2-1, with 9 positions matching TRBD2. V trimming: 5 bases; J trimming: 8 bases; junction bases outside the gene matches: 7. Germline CDR1 SGHVS, CDR2 FNYEAQ. The CDR3 covers 14 residues. CDR3 sequence (DNA): TGTGCCAGCAGCCCCCGTGTAGCGGGGGATGAGCAGTTCTTC. This encodes CASSPRVAGDEQFF.

The chain carries TRBV19 and TRBJ1-1; no clear D gene. This CDR3 is 13 amino acids long. V was trimmed by 11 bases and J by 5 bases, leaving 18 bases between them. CDR1 LNHDA and CDR2 SQIVND come from the germline V gene (reference sequence). The CDR3 DNA reads TGTGCCTGCTTCGTGGGAGTGGGAACTGAAGCTTTCTTT. Encoded protein: CACFVGVGTEAFF. The full variable domain, with the rest looked up from reference TRBV19 and TRBJ1-1, is DGGITQSPKYLFRKEGQNVTLSCEQNLNHDAMYWYRQDPGQGLRLIYYSQIVNDFQKGDIAEGYSVSREKKESFPLTVTSAQKNPTAFYLCACFVGVGTEAFFGQGTRLTVV.

The V gene is TRBV5-8, the J gene TRBJ1-4; D is unresolved. The ends were cut back, 4 bases at V and 8 bases at J, with 18 bases in the middle. This CDR3 is 15 amino acids long. Germline values: CDR1 SGHTS, CDR2 YDEGEE. CDR3 bases: TGTGCCAGCAGCCCCGCGGGCAGGTCAACAGAAAAACTGTTTTTT. It yields the protein CASSPAGRSTEKLFF.

Written as DNA, the CDR3 is TGTGCCAGCAGTTTAGGGGGTGGACAGGGGGCCGCCTACGAGCAGTACTTC. Protein sequence: CASSLGGGQGAAYEQYF. This chain connects TRBV27 to TRBJ2-7, with 11 positions matching TRBD1. Unmatched junction bases numbered 8, after V lost 2 bases and J lost 2 bases. Germline V gives CDR1 MNHEY, CDR2 SMNVEV (reference sequence). CDR3 length: 17 amino acids.

The genes are TRBV7-2 and TRBJ1-6, with D uncertain. The CDR3 is made up of 16 amino acids. The V end lost 5 bases, the J end lost 4 bases, and 15 bases lay between the germline ends. Germline CDR1 reads SGHTA; CDR2 reads FQGNSA. The CDR3: CASSLLFQFYNSPLHF. The DNA of the CDR3 is TGTGCCAGCAGCCTGCTTTTTCAATTTTATAATTCACCCCTCCACTTT.

Concerning this clone: At the DNA level, this CDR3 is encoded by other sequences in the same sample as well. This rearrangement joins TRBV5-1 to TRBJ2-7, with D uncertain. The CDR3 covers 14 residues. V was clipped by 2 bases and J by 5 bases, with 14 bases between them. Germline V CDR1 and CDR2: SGHRS, YFSETQ. For the CDR3, the DNA is TGCGCCAGCAGCTTAAAGTGGGCCCCTGACGAGCAGTACTTC. Its translation is CASSLKWAPDEQYF.

V usage is TRBV7-8 and J usage is TRBJ2-3; 12 positions match TRBD2. V was pared by 0 bases and J by 2 bases, with 3 bases of the junction left unmatched. Germline values: CDR1 SGHVS, CDR2 FQNEAQ. CDR3 length: 17 amino acids. This chain's CDR3 is CASSLALAGGNTDTQYF. The CDR3 DNA reads TGTGCCAGCAGCTTAGCCCTAGCGGGGGGGAACACAGATACGCAGTATTTT.

The V call is TRBV7-5, the J call TRBJ2-2; the table's D call, TRBD2, has no DNA check behind it. TRBV7-5 is a known pseudogene. This CDR3 has 17 amino acids. The CDR3 nucleotides read TGTGTCAGAAGACAAGACATACGCGGGGGGAACACCGGGGAGCTGTTTTTT. Translated, it gives CVRRQDIRGGNTGELFF.

J is TRBJ2-3 and V is TRBV7-2, with D tentatively TRBD2 (6 bases). This CDR3 is built from 14 residues. Germline CDR1 is SGHTA and CDR2 is FQGNSA. V shed 3 bases and J shed 3 bases, with 10 bases lying between them. The CDR3: CASSLGLGTDTQYF. DNA for the CDR3: TGTGCCAGCAGCTTGGGACTGGGGACAGATACGCAGTATTTT.

This clone appeared a single time. This chain links TRBV7-6 with TRBJ1-3; D remains ambiguous. Trimming removed 3 bases from V and 0 bases from J, with 9 bases in between. CDR1 and CDR2 (germline): SGHVS, FNYEAQ. The CDR3 has 15 amino acids. CDR3 sequence (DNA): TGTGCCAGCAGCTTCGGCCGCAGCTCTGGAAACACCATATATTTT. Translation gives CASSFGRSSGNTIYF.

This sequence joins TRBV2 and TRBJ1-6; the match to TRBD1 covers 9 bases. J gave up 3 bases and V 0 bases, and 3 bases lay outside the gene matches. CDR1 and CDR2 (germline): SNHLY, FYNNEI. The CDR3 loop spans 17 amino acids. The CDR3 DNA follows: TGTGCCAGCAGTGAAGCAAGGGACAGGGACTATAATTCACCCCTCCACTTT. Translating it yields CASSEARDRDYNSPLHF.

V usage is TRBV27 and J usage is TRBJ1-2; 10 bases agree with TRBD1. Germline V gene lookup returns CDR1 MNHEY and CDR2 SMNVEV (reference sequence). CDR3 size: 13 residues. Germline trimming cut 6 bases from V and 7 bases from J; bases unmatched to any gene: 5. CDR3 amino acids: CASRPGQGFGYTF. The CDR3 DNA is TGTGCCAGCAGACCGGGACAGGGGTTTGGCTACACCTTC.

This clone was counted between two and nine times. The CDR3: CASSPRGHYEQYF. DNA of the CDR3: TGTGCCAGTAGTCCCAGGGGGCACTACGAGCAGTACTTC. V and J are TRBV19 and TRBJ2-7; 8 nucleotides agree with TRBD1. V shed 5 bases and J 3 bases; nucleotides not matched to a gene: 3. Germline V lookup: CDR1 LNHDA, CDR2 SQIVND (reference sequence). This CDR3 comprises 13 residues.